One T cell receptor beta chain is described in this entry. Its antigen is not identified. The PCR contained 60 Vbeta and 13 Jbeta primers. Sequencing used immunoSEQ multiplex PCR; TCRdb keeps in-frame clones, though not all of them. The data contain approximately 100,000 clones, roughly 85% of them singletons. This specimen belongs to a study of cytomegalovirus exposure and HLA in healthy donors. Study results and caveats: What a later analysis reportedly showed was that an Asian-associated ancestry cluster had fewer N-insertions than the approximately 720-donor mean. V- and J-gene trimming of TCR beta was linked (in a later analysis) to a missense DCLRE1C variant. The productive fraction for most TCR beta V segments was about 87% or about 30% in an earlier analysis.

The sample taken for sequencing was PBMCs. The sequence was collected from a woman between 35 and 50 years old in good health and CMV-seronegative.

This chain's CDR3 is CASSLAGTPEQYF. DNA of the CDR3: TGCGCCAGCAGCTTGGCCGGGACTCCCGAGCAGTACTTC. The V call is TRBV5-1, the J call TRBJ2-7; possible D gene TRBD2, 6 bases. Trimming took off 0 bases at V and 6 bases at J, with 10 bases between the two ends. This CDR3 spans 13 amino acids. Germline V gene sequence: CDR1 SGHRS, CDR2 YFSETQ.